This TCR beta chain is drawn from a study of blood T cell repertoires in COVID-19. At the level of the study: Both acute and convalescent COVID-19 samples were obtained from the United States, Italy and Spain. From T cells, B-cell-depleted T cells, or PBMCs came the material, which was cDNA or gDNA.

The CDR3 runs to 15 residues. Germline CDR1 and CDR2: KGHSH and LQKENI. Trimming stripped 7 bases from V and 5 bases from J, with 20 bases between. In the original processing: Reference gene primer amplification gave nucleated cell count estimates. Method: immunoSEQ multiplex PCR; TCRdb's copy keeps in-frame clones and lacks some. The V and J calls and clone size were taken over from that table, and D and trimming were inferred from the DNA. Of around 180,000 clones in the sample, about four fifths were seen once. Assignment of participants to cohorts was predicated upon participant-reported clinical history.

This TCR was recovered from a man in his forties or fifties who had recovered from COVID-19. The V and J genes are TRBV18 and TRBJ1-1; weak D call: TRBD1 (6 bases). Sample: PBMCs or T cells enriched from blood (not recorded which). CDR3 DNA sequence: TGTGCCAGCTTCCGAGAGCAGGGGCCTGGGACTGAAGCTTTCTTT. It translates to CASFREQGPGTEAFF. Together with reference TRBV18 and TRBJ1-1, the CDR3 gives the full variable domain: NAGVMQNPRHLVRRRGQEARLRCSPMKGHSHVYWYRQLPEEGLKFMVYLQKENIIDESGMPKERFSAEFPKEGPSILRIQQVVRGDSAAYFCASFREQGPGTEAFFGQGTRLTVV.